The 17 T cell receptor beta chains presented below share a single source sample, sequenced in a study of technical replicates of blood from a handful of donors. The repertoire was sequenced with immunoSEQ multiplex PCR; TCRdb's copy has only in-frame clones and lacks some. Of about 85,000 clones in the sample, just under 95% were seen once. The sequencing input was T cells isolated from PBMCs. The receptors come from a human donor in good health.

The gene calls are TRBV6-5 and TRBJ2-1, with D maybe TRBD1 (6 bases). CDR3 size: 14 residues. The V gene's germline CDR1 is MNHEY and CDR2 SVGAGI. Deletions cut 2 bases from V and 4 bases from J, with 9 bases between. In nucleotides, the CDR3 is TGTGCCAGCAGTTACCTCGGACAGTACAATGAGCAGTTCTTC. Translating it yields CASSYLGQYNEQFF.

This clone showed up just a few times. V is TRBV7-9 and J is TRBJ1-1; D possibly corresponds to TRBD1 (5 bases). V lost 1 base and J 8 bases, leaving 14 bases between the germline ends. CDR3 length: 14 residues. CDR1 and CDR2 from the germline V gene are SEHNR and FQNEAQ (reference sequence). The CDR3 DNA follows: TGTGCCAGCAGCTTAGAGGACATAGGGAAGGAAGCTTTCTTT. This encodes CASSLEDIGKEAFF. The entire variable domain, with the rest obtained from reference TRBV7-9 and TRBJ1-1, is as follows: DTGVSQNPRHKITKRGQNVTFRCDPISEHNRLYWYRQTLGQGPEFLTYFQNEAQLEKSRLLSDRFSAERPKGSFSTLEIQRTEQGDSAMYLCASSLEDIGKEAFFGQGTRLTVV.

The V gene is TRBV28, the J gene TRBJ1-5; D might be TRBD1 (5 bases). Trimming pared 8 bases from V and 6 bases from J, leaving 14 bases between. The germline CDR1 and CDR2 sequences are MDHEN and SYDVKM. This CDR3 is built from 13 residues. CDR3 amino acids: CASDNQGGQPQHF. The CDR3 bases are TGTGCCAGCGACAATCAGGGAGGTCAGCCCCAGCATTTT.

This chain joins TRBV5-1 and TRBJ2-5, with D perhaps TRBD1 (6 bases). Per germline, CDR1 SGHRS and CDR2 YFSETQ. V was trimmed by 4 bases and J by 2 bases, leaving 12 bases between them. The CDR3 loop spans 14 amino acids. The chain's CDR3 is CASSPNRVQETQYF. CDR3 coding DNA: TGCGCCAGCAGCCCAAACAGGGTACAAGAGACCCAGTACTTC.

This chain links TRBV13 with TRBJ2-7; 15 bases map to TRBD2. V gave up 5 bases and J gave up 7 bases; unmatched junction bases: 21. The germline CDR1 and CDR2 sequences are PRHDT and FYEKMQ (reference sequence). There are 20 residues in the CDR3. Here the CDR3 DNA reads TGTGCCAGCAGCCTCCTCCCCGGGCAGAGGACTAGCGGGAGGGCTGGGGAGCAGTACTTC. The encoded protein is CASSLLPGQRTSGRAGEQYF.

In DNA form, the CDR3 reads TGCGCCAGCAGTGACGAGATGACAGTCTTCGAGCAGTACTTC. Amino acids: CASSDEMTVFEQYF. The genes are TRBV10-2 and TRBJ2-7; D is perhaps TRBD1 (5 bases). The CDR3 is 14 amino acids. Per the germline V gene, CDR1 is WSHSY and CDR2 is SAAADI. The V end was cut by 3 bases, the J end by 6 bases, with 15 bases between.

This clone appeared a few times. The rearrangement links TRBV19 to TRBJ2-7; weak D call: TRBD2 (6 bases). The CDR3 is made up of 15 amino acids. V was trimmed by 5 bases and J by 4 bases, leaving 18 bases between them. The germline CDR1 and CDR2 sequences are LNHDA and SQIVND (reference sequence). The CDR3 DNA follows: TGTGCCAGTAGTGCATCAGGGTGGAGGGGATACGAGCAGTACTTC. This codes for CASSASGWRGYEQYF.

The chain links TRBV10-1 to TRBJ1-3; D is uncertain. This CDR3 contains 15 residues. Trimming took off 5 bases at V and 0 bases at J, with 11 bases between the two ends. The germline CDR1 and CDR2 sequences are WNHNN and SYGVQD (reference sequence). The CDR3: CASSSTLSSGNTIYF. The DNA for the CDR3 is TGCGCCAGCAGTTCGACACTGAGCTCTGGAAACACCATATATTTT.

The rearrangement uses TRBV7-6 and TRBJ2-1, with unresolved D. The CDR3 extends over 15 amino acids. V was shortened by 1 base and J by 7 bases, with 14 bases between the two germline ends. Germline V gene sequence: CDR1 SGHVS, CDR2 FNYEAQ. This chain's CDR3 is CASSLVPDSSNEQFF. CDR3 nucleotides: TGTGCCAGCAGCTTAGTCCCCGATAGCTCAAATGAGCAGTTCTTC.

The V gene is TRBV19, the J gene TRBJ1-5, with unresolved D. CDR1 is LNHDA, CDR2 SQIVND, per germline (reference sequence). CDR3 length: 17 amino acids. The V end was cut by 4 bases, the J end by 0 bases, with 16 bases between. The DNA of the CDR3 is TGTGCCAGTAGTACTCCCGCGGGGAGGTATAGCAATCAGCCCCAGCATTTT. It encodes CASSTPAGRYSNQPQHF.

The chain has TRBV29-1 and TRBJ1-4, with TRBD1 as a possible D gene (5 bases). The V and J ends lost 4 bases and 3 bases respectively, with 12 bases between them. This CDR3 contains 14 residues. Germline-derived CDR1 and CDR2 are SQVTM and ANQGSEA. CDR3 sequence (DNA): TGCAGCGTTGTCTGGGCAGGGCCTAATGAAAAACTGTTTTTT. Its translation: CSVVWAGPNEKLFF.

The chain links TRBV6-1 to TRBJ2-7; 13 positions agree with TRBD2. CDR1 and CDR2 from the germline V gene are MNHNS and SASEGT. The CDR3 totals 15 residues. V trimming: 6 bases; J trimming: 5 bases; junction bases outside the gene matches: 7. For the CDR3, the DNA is TGTGCCAGCAGAAGGACTAGCGGGAGTCTCCACGAGCAGTACTTC. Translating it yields CASRRTSGSLHEQYF.

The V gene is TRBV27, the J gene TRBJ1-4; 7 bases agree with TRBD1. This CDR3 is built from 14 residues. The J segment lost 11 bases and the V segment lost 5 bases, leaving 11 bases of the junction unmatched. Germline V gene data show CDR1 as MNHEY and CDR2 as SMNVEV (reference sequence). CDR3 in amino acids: CASSPLGTEAKLFF. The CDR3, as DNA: TGTGCCAGCAGTCCCCTCGGGACAGAGGCTAAACTGTTTTTT.

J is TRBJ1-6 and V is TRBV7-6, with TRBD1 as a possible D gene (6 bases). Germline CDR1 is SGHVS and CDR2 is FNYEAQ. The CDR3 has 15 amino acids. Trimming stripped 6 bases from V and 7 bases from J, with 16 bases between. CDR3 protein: CASRSGGAENSPLHF. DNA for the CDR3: TGTGCCAGCAGATCCGGGGGGGCGGAAAATTCACCCCTCCACTTT.

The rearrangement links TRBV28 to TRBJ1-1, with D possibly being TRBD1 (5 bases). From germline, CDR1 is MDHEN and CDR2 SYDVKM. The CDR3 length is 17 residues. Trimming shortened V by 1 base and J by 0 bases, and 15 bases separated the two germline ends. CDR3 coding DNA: TGTGCCAGCAGTTTATTAAGCGACAGAGTCCTGAACACTGAAGCTTTCTTT. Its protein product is CASSLLSDRVLNTEAFF.

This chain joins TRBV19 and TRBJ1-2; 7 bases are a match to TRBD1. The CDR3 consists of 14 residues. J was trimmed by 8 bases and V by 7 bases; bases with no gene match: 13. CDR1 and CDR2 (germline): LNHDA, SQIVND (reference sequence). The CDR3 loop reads CASNDRDVFWGYTF. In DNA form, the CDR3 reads TGTGCCAGTAATGACAGGGATGTGTTCTGGGGCTACACCTTC. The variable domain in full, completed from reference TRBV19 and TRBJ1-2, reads DGGITQSPKYLFRKEGQNVTLSCEQNLNHDAMYWYRQDPGQGLRLIYYSQIVNDFQKGDIAEGYSVSREKKESFPLTVTSAQKNPTAFYLCASNDRDVFWGYTFGSGTRLTVV.

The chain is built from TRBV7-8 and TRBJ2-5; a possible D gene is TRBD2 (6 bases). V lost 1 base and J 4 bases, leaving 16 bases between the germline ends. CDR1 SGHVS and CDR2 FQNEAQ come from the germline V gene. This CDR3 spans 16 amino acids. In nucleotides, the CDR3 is TGTGCCAGCAGCTTAGTTAGACTAGGGTCGTCAGAGACCCAGTACTTC. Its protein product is CASSLVRLGSSETQYF.